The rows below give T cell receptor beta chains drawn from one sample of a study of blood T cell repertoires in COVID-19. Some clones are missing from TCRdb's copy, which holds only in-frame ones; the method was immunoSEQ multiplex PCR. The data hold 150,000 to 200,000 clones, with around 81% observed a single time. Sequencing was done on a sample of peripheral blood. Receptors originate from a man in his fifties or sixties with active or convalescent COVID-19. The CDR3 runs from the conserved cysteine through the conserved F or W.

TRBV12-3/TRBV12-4	CASATPPSEKLFF
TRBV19	CASSIARQGYNEQFF
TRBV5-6	CASSLLAGGPQYF
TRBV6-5	CASSVAGLTDTQYF
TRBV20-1	CSASSLQGDTQYF
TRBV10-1	CASSDGQDEAFF
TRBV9	CASSVGGRLASDEQFF
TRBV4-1	CASSQDPGWEQYF
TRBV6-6	CASKPQGRTEAFF
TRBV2	CASRGRGTSHQPQHF
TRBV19	CASSIGGGGEKLFF
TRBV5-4	CASSLDGRTVNSPLHF
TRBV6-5	CASRRGTAHNSPLHF
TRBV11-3	CASSWEWHNYGYTF
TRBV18	CASSFQDRGGDGYTF
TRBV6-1	CASSERMEAALLAKNIQYF
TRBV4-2	CASSQGLGSEQFF
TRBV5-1	CASSSSRGHNEQFF
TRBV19	CASSIRWVGGTETDTQYF
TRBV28	CASRKVTGGNQPQHF
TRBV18	CASSPQETGELFF
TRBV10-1	CASSWTGNTGELFF
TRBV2	CASSADRGGSPLHF
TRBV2	CASSGSSTDTQYF
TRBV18	CASSPPSGLANNEQFF
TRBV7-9	CASSLVGLAGVGGTGELFF